Listed below are T cell receptor beta chains from one sample, sequenced in a study of blood T cell repertoires in COVID-19. Using immunoSEQ multiplex PCR, the repertoire was profiled, and TCRdb retains in-frame clones only, with some absent. The sample carries approximately 470,000 clones, around 87% recorded once. What was sequenced was PBMCs or T cells enriched from blood (not recorded which). These receptors all come from a woman aged 18-30 years who had recovered from COVID-19. CDR3s include the opening cysteine and the closing phenylalanine or tryptophan. D genes are given only for firm matches. The size field is filled for only some rows; it gives once, few, many or a size class.

D gene | J gene | CDR3 length | V gene | clone size | CDR3 DNA | CDR3 protein
TRBD1 | TRBJ1-3 | 12 | TRBV7-9 | . | TGTGCCAGCAGCATACAGGGGAACACCATATATTTT | CASSIQGNTIYF
. | TRBJ1-5 | 16 | TRBV6-6 | once | TGTGCCAGCAGTAGCCGGGACTTGGTAAGCAATCAGCCCCAGCATTTT | CASSSRDLVSNQPQHF
. | TRBJ1-5 | 15 | TRBV9 | . | TGTGCCAGCAGCGTAGGTCCGGAGCCTAATCAGCCCCAGCATTTT | CASSVGPEPNQPQHF
TRBD1 | TRBJ1-5 | 13 | TRBV9 | few | TGTGCCAGCAGCGAAACCGGGACAGGCTCAATTCATTTT | CASSETGTGSIHF
TRBD2 | TRBJ2-1 | 15 | TRBV10-3 | once | TGTGCCATCAGCCTTAGCGGGGGGGCTAGAAATGAGCAGTTCTTC | CAISLSGGARNEQFF
. | TRBJ1-3 | 19 | TRBV14 | . | TGTGCCAGCAGCCAAGAGGTCGGCGCAGGCGCCTTCTCTGGAAACACCATATATTTT | CASSQEVGAGAFSGNTIYF
. | TRBJ2-7 | 12 | TRBV19 | . | TGTGCCAGTAGTATGGGTCAGGGAAAGCAGTACTTC | CASSMGQGKQYF
. | TRBJ1-4 | 15 | TRBV9 | . | TGTGCCAGCAGCGGGTCCGGGACCAGGGGTGAAAAACTGTTTTTT | CASSGSGTRGEKLFF
. | TRBJ2-1 | 13 | TRBV30 | . | TGTGCCTGGACCCGGGGGTCCTACAATGAGCAGTTCTTC | CAWTRGSYNEQFF
. | TRBJ1-2 | 13 | TRBV7-9 | . | TGTGCCAGCAGCTCGACAGGACCCTATGGCTACACCTTC | CASSSTGPYGYTF
TRBD1 | TRBJ1-1 | 13 | TRBV11-3 | . | TGTGCCAGCAGCTCACAGGGGGGCACTGAAGCTTTCTTT | CASSSQGGTEAFF
. | TRBJ1-5 | 15 | TRBV19 | . | TGTGCCAGTAGTATAGACACAGGTAGCAATCAGCCCCAGCATTTT | CASSIDTGSNQPQHF
. | TRBJ1-1 | 13 | TRBV12-3/TRBV12-4 | . | TGTGCCAGCAGTACCTTACCGGGGACTGAAGCTTTCTTT | CASSTLPGTEAFF
. | TRBJ2-7 | 15 | TRBV5-6 | once | TGTGCCAGCAGCCCAGGACTACAAAGCTCCTACGAGCAGTACTTC | CASSPGLQSSYEQYF
TRBD1 | TRBJ2-1 | 11 | TRBV6-5 | . | TGTGCCAGCACAGGGGGCAATGAGCAGTTCTTC | CASTGGNEQFF
TRBD1 | TRBJ2-7 | 15 | TRBV6-1 | . | TGTGCCAGCAGCTCAGGGACAGGGGAGACCTACGAGCAGTACTTC | CASSSGTGETYEQYF
TRBD2 | TRBJ2-2 | 15 | TRBV12-5 | . | TGTGCTAGTGGTTTGTCTAGCGGTTACACCGGGGAGCTGTTTTTT | CASGLSSGYTGELFF
TRBD1 | TRBJ1-1 | 13 | TRBV3-1/TRBV3-2 | few | TGTGCCAGCAGCCATGCGGACAGGGAGGGAGCTTTCTTT | CASSHADREGAFF
. | TRBJ1-1 | 12 | TRBV19 | . | TGTGCCAGTAGGAAGGGAGGAACTGAAGCTTTCTTT | CASRKGGTEAFF
. | TRBJ1-5 | 14 | TRBV20-1 | . | TGCAGTGCTAGTCGGGTCACCAGCAATCAGCCCCAGCATTTT | CSASRVTSNQPQHF
. | TRBJ1-6 | 14 | TRBV7-9 | . | TGTGCCAGCAGCTTAGTGGGGGGGAATTCACCCCTCCACTTT | CASSLVGGNSPLHF
. | TRBJ1-3 | 12 | TRBV12-5 | . | TGTGCTAGTGGCCCGGGGGGAAACACCATATATTTT | CASGPGGNTIYF
. | TRBJ1-2 | 13 | TRBV5-1 | . | TGCGCCAGCAGCTTTGGCGGGGATGCTGGCTACACCTTC | CASSFGGDAGYTF
. | TRBJ2-6 | 15 | TRBV19 | . | TGTGCCAGTAGTATTGGCAGGGCTGGGGCCAACGTCCTGACTTTC | CASSIGRAGANVLTF
. | TRBJ2-7 | 14 | TRBV3-1/TRBV3-2 | once | TGTGCCAGCAGCCTCTCGACCAGGGGCCAGGGGCAGTACTTC | CASSLSTRGQGQYF
TRBD1 | TRBJ1-5 | 14 | TRBV10-3 | . | TGTGCCATCAGCGAGGGACAGGGGGGTCAGCCCCAGCATTTT | CAISEGQGGQPQHF
TRBD1 | TRBJ1-1 | 15 | TRBV18 | . | TGTGCCAGCTCACCACCAAGGGGGCAGGACACTGAAGCTTTCTTT | CASSPPRGQDTEAFF
. | TRBJ2-1 | 19 | TRBV2 | . | TGTGCCAGCAGTACCCCCCTTTTCCTTCAGGGTAAGGCCTACAATGAGCAGTTCTTC | CASSTPLFLQGKAYNEQFF
TRBD1 | TRBJ1-5 | 16 | TRBV2 | few | TGTGCCAGCAGTGAACTCCCGGACAGGGGAAATCAGCCCCAGCATTTT | CASSELPDRGNQPQHF
TRBD1 | TRBJ1-1 | 18 | TRBV28 | . | TGTGCCAGCAGTTTCCGGGACAGGGCACTCTGGGATCTGGGACAAGCTTTCTTT | CASSFRDRALWDLGQAFF
TRBD1 | TRBJ1-2 | 13 | TRBV30 | . | TGTGCCTGGAGCGAGGGACAGGGCTATGGCTACACCTTC | CAWSEGQGYGYTF
TRBD1 | TRBJ2-7 | 14 | TRBV9 | few | TGTGCCAGCAGCTCCCGGGACAGCCCCTACGAGCAGTACTTC | CASSSRDSPYEQYF
. | TRBJ2-5 | 14 | TRBV6-5 | . | TGTGCCAGCAGTTACGGCGGGGTGGTCGGGACCCAGTACTTC | CASSYGGVVGTQYF
TRBD2 | TRBJ2-3 | 18 | TRBV28 | . | TGTGCCAGCAGTTCCGGGACTAGCGGGAGAAGAACCACAGATACGCAGTATTTT | CASSSGTSGRRTTDTQYF
TRBD2 | TRBJ2-7 | 14 | TRBV5-1 | . | TGCGCCAGCAACCCCCAAGCGGGGTCCTACGAGCAGTACTTC | CASNPQAGSYEQYF
. | TRBJ1-4 | 12 | TRBV12-3/TRBV12-4 | . | TGTGCCAGCGGTCACGCGAATGAAAAACTGTTTTTT | CASGHANEKLFF
. | TRBJ1-2 | 13 | TRBV19 | once | TGTGCCAGTAGTATATCATTGAACTATGGCTACACCTTC | CASSISLNYGYTF
TRBD1 | TRBJ1-1 | 14 | TRBV6-5 | . | TGTGCCACCTCACAGGGGGCCGATGGCACTGAAGCTTTCTTT | CATSQGADGTEAFF
TRBD2 | TRBJ2-1 | 11 | TRBV29-1 | . | TGCAGCATAACCCTGGCGGGGGTTCAGTTCTTC | CSITLAGVQFF
. | TRBJ2-5 | 12 | TRBV6-5 | . | TGTGCCAGCAAAAGCGAGGGAGAGACCCAGTACTTC | CASKSEGETQYF
TRBD1 | TRBJ2-7 | 14 | TRBV19 | once | TGTGCCAGTAGTATACGGGACAGGGACTACGAGCAGTACTTC | CASSIRDRDYEQYF
TRBD1 | TRBJ1-5 | 14 | TRBV2 | . | TGTGCCAGCAGTCCTGGGACAGCAGATCAGCCCCAGCATTTT | CASSPGTADQPQHF
TRBD2 | TRBJ2-7 | 17 | TRBV11-2 | . | TGTGCCAGCAGCTTAGAGCTAGCGGGGGTGAGCTCCTACGAGCAGTACTTC | CASSLELAGVSSYEQYF
. | TRBJ2-1 | 12 | TRBV7-8 | . | TGTGCCAGCAGCATTACAGGGATCGAGCAGTTCTTC | CASSITGIEQFF
. | TRBJ1-2 | 14 | TRBV5-1 | once | TGCGCCAGCGGCCCCAGCGCCCCGTCCTATGGCTACACCTTC | CASGPSAPSYGYTF
. | TRBJ1-1 | 11 | TRBV7-9 | . | TGTGCCAGCAGCTTGGTCTCCGGAGCTTTCTTT | CASSLVSGAFF
. | TRBJ1-2 | 16 | TRBV30 | . | TGTGCCTGGATCGCGGGAGACGAATCACTAGCGATCGGCTACACCTTC | CAWIAGDESLAIGYTF
. | TRBJ1-2 | 13 | TRBV5-1 | . | TGCGCCAGCATGGGGGGAGAGGGCTATGGCTACACCTTC | CASMGGEGYGYTF